This T cell receptor beta chain was sequenced in a study of a mutant IDH1 vaccine in newly diagnosed glioma. Study at large: The study gave patients eight vaccinations in weeks 1, 3, 5, 7, 11, 15, 19, 23. Patients' prior therapy spanned radiotherapy, temozolomide, or both; most underwent both.

Measured with immunoSEQ multiplex PCR; TCRdb has only the in-frame clones, and not every one. The table records roughly 70,000 clones, nearly 85% of them present only once. The time point: week 23, last vaccination. Vaccination used 300 ug of mutant IDH1 20-mer peptide per dose, with topical imiquimod. Points on this clone: Its antigen is currently unknown.

The germline gives CDR1 MNHEY, CDR2 SVGAGI. V dropped 0 bases and J dropped 0 bases, with 11 bases sitting between them. The CDR3 is 16 amino acids. V gene TRBV6-5 combines with J gene TRBJ1-2; the D is unclear. Sequenced material: PBMCs, taken from a glioma patient whose treatment included an IDH1 peptide vaccine. The receptor was isolated from a man between 18 and 29 years old with glioma. The CDR3 sequence is CASSYSFSLANYGYTF. The CDR3 nucleotides read TGTGCCAGCAGTTACTCTTTCTCCTTAGCTAACTATGGCTACACCTTC.